This T cell receptor beta chain is drawn from a study of cytomegalovirus exposure and HLA in healthy donors. Study background: About four fifths of roughly 430 genotyped donors fell in the Caucasian-associated ancestry cluster.

The ends were cut back, 2 bases at V and 0 bases at J, with 8 bases in the middle. Germline CDR1 and CDR2: MDHEN and SYDVKM. This CDR3 spans 15 amino acids. About this clone itself: Its cognate antigen is unknown.

Findings and limits, study-wide: TCR beta V segments were, for the most part, productive about 90% or about 30% of the time in an earlier analysis.

Primers: 60 Vbeta forward and 13 Jbeta reverse. Method: immunoSEQ multiplex PCR; TCRdb's copy keeps in-frame clones and lacks some. The table has tens of thousands of clones, around 81% seen once. What was sequenced was PBMCs. The source is a male donor in good health and CMV-seropositive. V is TRBV28 and J is TRBJ1-5; D call uncertain. DNA of the CDR3: TGTGCCAGCAGTTTAGAGCCCCCTAGCAATCAGCCCCAGCATTTT. Encoded protein: CASSLEPPSNQPQHF.